This is a list of T cell receptor beta chains from one sample in a study of shared clonotypes between healthy human individuals. Libraries were prepared by immunoSEQ multiplex PCR; TCRdb keeps only in-frame clonotypes and omits some of them. The table lists hundreds of thousands of clones, 90% to 97% of them singletons. Sequencing was carried out using naive CD4+ T cells sorted from blood. These TCRs come from a young woman in good health. Both conserved end residues are part of each CDR3. The D gene is left open where the match is weak. Clone size is not always given. Where it is, it says once, few, many or a class for expanded clones.

clone_size: NA
d_call: TRBD2
v_call: TRBV28
j_call: TRBJ2-7
cdr3_aa: CASRTSAYYEQYF
cdr3_nt: TGTGCCAGCAGGACTAGCGCTTACTACGAGCAGTACTTC

clone_size: NA
d_call: TRBD2
v_call: TRBV28
j_call: TRBJ2-1
cdr3_aa: CASSFGRVSNNEQFF
cdr3_nt: TGTGCCAGCAGTTTTGGGAGGGTTTCAAACAATGAGCAGTTCTTC

clone_size: NA
d_call: NA
v_call: TRBV7-9
j_call: TRBJ1-4
cdr3_aa: CASSSRATNEKLFF
cdr3_nt: TGTGCCAGCAGCTCCCGTGCAACTAATGAAAAACTGTTTTTT

clone_size: NA
d_call: NA
v_call: TRBV10-3
j_call: TRBJ2-1
cdr3_aa: CAHRDGNEQFF
cdr3_nt: TGTGCCCACAGGGATGGCAATGAGCAGTTCTTC

clone_size: NA
d_call: TRBD1
v_call: TRBV4-1
j_call: TRBJ1-3
cdr3_aa: CASSQEFDRVYPSPGNTIYF
cdr3_nt: TGCGCCAGCAGCCAAGAGTTCGACAGGGTTTACCCCAGCCCTGGAAACACCATATATTTT

clone_size: NA
d_call: NA
v_call: TRBV14
j_call: TRBJ2-2
cdr3_aa: CASSPQANTGELFF
cdr3_nt: TGTGCCAGCAGCCCCCAGGCGAACACCGGGGAGCTGTTTTTT

clone_size: NA
d_call: TRBD1
v_call: TRBV18
j_call: TRBJ2-7
cdr3_aa: CASSLGQGSYEQYF
cdr3_nt: TGTGCCAGCTCCCTGGGACAGGGGTCCTACGAGCAGTACTTC

clone_size: NA
d_call: NA
v_call: TRBV27
j_call: TRBJ1-1
cdr3_aa: CASSFISDWNTEAFF
cdr3_nt: TGTGCCAGCAGTTTTATCTCAGACTGGAACACTGAAGCTTTCTTT

clone_size: NA
d_call: NA
v_call: TRBV11-3
j_call: TRBJ1-4
cdr3_aa: CASSLVGPTGEKLFF
cdr3_nt: TGTGCCAGCAGCTTAGTAGGGCCTACGGGGGAAAAACTGTTTTTT

clone_size: NA
d_call: NA
v_call: TRBV28
j_call: TRBJ1-4
cdr3_aa: CASSSFYRDEKLFF
cdr3_nt: TGTGCCAGCAGTTCCTTTTACAGGGATGAAAAACTGTTTTTT

clone_size: NA
d_call: TRBD1
v_call: TRBV4-2
j_call: TRBJ2-7
cdr3_aa: CASSQVGAQGNEQYF
cdr3_nt: TGTGCCAGCAGCCAAGTGGGAGCACAGGGGAACGAGCAGTACTTC

clone_size: NA
d_call: NA
v_call: TRBV2
j_call: TRBJ1-1
cdr3_aa: CASSRAGEAFF
cdr3_nt: TGTGCCAGCAGTCGGGCAGGTGAAGCTTTCTTT

clone_size: NA
d_call: NA
v_call: TRBV5-4
j_call: TRBJ2-4
cdr3_aa: CASSLEAKNIQYF
cdr3_nt: TGTGCCAGCAGCTTGGAAGCCAAAAACATTCAGTACTTC

clone_size: NA
d_call: NA
v_call: TRBV7-9
j_call: TRBJ1-5
cdr3_aa: CASSLGQGGQPQHF
cdr3_nt: TGTGCCAGCAGCTTAGGCCAGGGAGGGCAGCCCCAGCATTTT

clone_size: NA
d_call: TRBD2
v_call: TRBV28
j_call: TRBJ2-3
cdr3_aa: CASSPYGSGAGDTQYF
cdr3_nt: TGTGCCAGCAGCCCTTACGGGAGCGGGGCGGGAGATACGCAGTATTTT

clone_size: NA
d_call: TRBD1
v_call: TRBV18
j_call: TRBJ2-7
cdr3_aa: CASSQRTGLSEQYF
cdr3_nt: TGTGCCAGCTCACAAAGGACAGGGCTTAGCGAGCAGTACTTC

clone_size: once
d_call: TRBD2
v_call: TRBV11-2
j_call: TRBJ2-7
cdr3_aa: CASSPLLSGYHEQYF
cdr3_nt: TGTGCCAGCAGCCCCCTCCTTAGCGGGTACCACGAGCAGTACTTC

clone_size: NA
d_call: TRBD2
v_call: TRBV10-2
j_call: TRBJ2-3
cdr3_aa: CASRLAGGTDTQYF
cdr3_nt: TGCGCCAGCAGACTAGCGGGAGGCACAGATACGCAGTATTTT

clone_size: once
d_call: NA
v_call: TRBV7-2
j_call: TRBJ1-4
cdr3_aa: CASSFAQHNEKLFF
cdr3_nt: TGTGCCAGCAGCTTTGCACAGCATAATGAAAAACTGTTTTTT

clone_size: NA
d_call: TRBD1
v_call: TRBV6-5
j_call: TRBJ1-5
cdr3_aa: CASRPYRGNQPQHF
cdr3_nt: TGTGCCAGCAGACCTTACAGGGGGAATCAGCCCCAGCATTTT

clone_size: NA
d_call: NA
v_call: TRBV5-1
j_call: TRBJ2-5
cdr3_aa: CASSLYYSKETQYF
cdr3_nt: TGCGCCAGCAGCTTGTATTACTCCAAAGAGACCCAGTACTTC

clone_size: NA
d_call: TRBD1
v_call: TRBV2
j_call: TRBJ1-1
cdr3_aa: CATQRGTGGTEAFF
cdr3_nt: TGTGCCACCCAAAGGGGGACAGGGGGGACTGAAGCTTTCTTT

clone_size: NA
d_call: NA
v_call: TRBV10-2
j_call: TRBJ2-5
cdr3_aa: CATIRGQKETQYF
cdr3_nt: TGCGCCACGATCCGGGGCCAGAAAGAGACCCAGTACTTC

clone_size: NA
d_call: TRBD2
v_call: TRBV6-6
j_call: TRBJ2-3
cdr3_aa: CASGKREMSDTQYF
cdr3_nt: TGTGCCAGCGGAAAGCGGGAGATGAGCGATACGCAGTATTTT

clone_size: NA
d_call: NA
v_call: TRBV12-5
j_call: TRBJ1-2
cdr3_aa: CASAGEGGDYPRLVHGYTF
cdr3_nt: TGTGCTAGTGCCGGGGAGGGGGGGGACTATCCCCGATTAGTCCATGGCTACACCTTC

clone_size: NA
d_call: NA
v_call: TRBV7-2
j_call: TRBJ2-3
cdr3_aa: CASSKYLGGDTQYF
cdr3_nt: TGTGCCAGCAGCAAATATCTAGGCGGCGATACGCAGTATTTT

clone_size: NA
d_call: TRBD1
v_call: TRBV4-1
j_call: TRBJ2-1
cdr3_aa: CASSLNLGTVSYNEQFF
cdr3_nt: TGCGCCAGCAGCCTAAACCTCGGGACAGTTTCCTACAATGAGCAGTTCTTC

clone_size: once
d_call: NA
v_call: TRBV5-1
j_call: TRBJ1-1
cdr3_aa: CASSSPGHTEAFF
cdr3_nt: TGCGCCAGCAGCTCTCCGGGACACACTGAAGCTTTCTTT

clone_size: NA
d_call: NA
v_call: TRBV19
j_call: TRBJ1-5
cdr3_aa: CASSIEAAGPQHF
cdr3_nt: TGTGCCAGTAGTATAGAAGCTGCAGGGCCCCAGCATTTT

clone_size: NA
d_call: TRBD2
v_call: TRBV2
j_call: TRBJ2-2
cdr3_aa: CASRLAGVRGELFF
cdr3_nt: TGTGCCAGCAGGCTAGCGGGAGTTCGCGGGGAGCTGTTTTTT

clone_size: NA
d_call: NA
v_call: TRBV4-1
j_call: TRBJ2-7
cdr3_aa: CASSQDGGRGYEQYF
cdr3_nt: TGCGCCAGCAGCCAAGATGGCGGCAGGGGCTACGAGCAGTACTTC

clone_size: once
d_call: TRBD2
v_call: TRBV11-3
j_call: TRBJ2-2
cdr3_aa: CASSLLAGDFSTGELFF
cdr3_nt: TGTGCCAGCAGCTTACTAGCGGGAGACTTTAGCACCGGGGAGCTGTTTTTT

clone_size: NA
d_call: NA
v_call: TRBV18
j_call: TRBJ1-1
cdr3_aa: CASSPLGENTEAFF
cdr3_nt: TGTGCCAGCTCACCACTAGGGGAGAACACTGAAGCTTTCTTT

clone_size: NA
d_call: TRBD2
v_call: TRBV18
j_call: TRBJ2-1
cdr3_aa: CASSSNILAESYNEQFF
cdr3_nt: TGTGCCAGCTCATCTAATATCCTAGCGGAATCCTACAATGAGCAGTTCTTC

clone_size: NA
d_call: NA
v_call: TRBV5-1
j_call: TRBJ2-2
cdr3_aa: CASSLRVGNTGELFF
cdr3_nt: TGCGCCAGCAGCCTACGGGTCGGGAACACCGGGGAGCTGTTTTTT

clone_size: once
d_call: NA
v_call: TRBV25-1
j_call: TRBJ1-5
cdr3_aa: CASRDTGLYSNQPQHF
cdr3_nt: TGTGCCAGCAGGGACACCGGCCTATATAGCAATCAGCCCCAGCATTTT

clone_size: NA
d_call: NA
v_call: TRBV5-1
j_call: TRBJ1-1
cdr3_aa: CASSHRDTKTRNTEAFF
cdr3_nt: TGCGCCAGCAGCCACAGGGACACGAAAACCCGGAACACTGAAGCTTTCTTT

clone_size: NA
d_call: NA
v_call: TRBV7-6
j_call: TRBJ1-1
cdr3_aa: CASSPGGVNTEAFF
cdr3_nt: TGTGCCAGCAGCCCAGGTGGCGTGAACACTGAAGCTTTCTTT

clone_size: NA
d_call: TRBD1
v_call: TRBV5-1
j_call: TRBJ1-2
cdr3_aa: CASSLAMTGNGYTF
cdr3_nt: TGCGCCAGCAGCTTGGCCATGACAGGGAATGGCTACACCTTC

clone_size: NA
d_call: NA
v_call: TRBV19
j_call: TRBJ2-5
cdr3_aa: CASSIGLPQETQYF
cdr3_nt: TGTGCCAGTAGTATAGGACTACCCCAAGAGACCCAGTACTTC

clone_size: few
d_call: NA
v_call: TRBV6-1
j_call: TRBJ2-7
cdr3_aa: CASSGRQGERYF
cdr3_nt: TGTGCCAGCAGTGGGCGTCAGGGCGAACGGTACTTC

clone_size: NA
d_call: NA
v_call: TRBV18
j_call: TRBJ1-1
cdr3_aa: CASSPNSNTEAFF
cdr3_nt: TGTGCCAGCTCACCAAACAGCAACACTGAAGCTTTCTTT

clone_size: NA
d_call: NA
v_call: TRBV5-6
j_call: TRBJ2-4
cdr3_aa: CASSQTQIAVLAKNIQYF
cdr3_nt: TGTGCCAGCAGCCAAACTCAAATAGCGGTCCTAGCCAAAAACATTCAGTACTTC

clone_size: NA
d_call: NA
v_call: TRBV6-5
j_call: TRBJ1-2
cdr3_aa: CASSYTGGYGYTF
cdr3_nt: TGTGCCAGCAGTTACACTGGGGGGTATGGCTACACCTTC

clone_size: NA
d_call: NA
v_call: TRBV5-1
j_call: TRBJ2-5
cdr3_aa: CASSLGGAGRASETQYF
cdr3_nt: TGCGCCAGCAGCTTAGGGGGCGCCGGGAGGGCCTCAGAGACCCAGTACTTC

clone_size: NA
d_call: NA
v_call: TRBV20-1
j_call: TRBJ2-7
cdr3_aa: CSAQLDEQYF
cdr3_nt: TGCAGTGCCCAACTGGACGAGCAGTACTTC

clone_size: NA
d_call: NA
v_call: TRBV12-2
j_call: TRBJ1-3
cdr3_aa: CASRLGTDGGNTIYF
cdr3_nt: TGTGCAAGTCGCTTAGGCACAGATGGTGGAAACACCATATATTTT

clone_size: NA
d_call: NA
v_call: TRBV30
j_call: TRBJ1-2
cdr3_aa: CALNPSGSLNYGYTF
cdr3_nt: TGTGCCTTAAACCCCAGCGGATCCCTAAACTATGGCTACACCTTC

clone_size: once
d_call: TRBD2
v_call: TRBV7-8
j_call: TRBJ2-7
cdr3_aa: CASSPRLAAFYEQYF
cdr3_nt: TGTGCCAGCAGCCCCCGACTAGCGGCTTTCTACGAGCAGTACTTC

clone_size: NA
d_call: NA
v_call: TRBV6-5
j_call: TRBJ2-2
cdr3_aa: CASSSTNTGELFF
cdr3_nt: TGTGCCAGCAGTTCAACGAACACCGGGGAGCTGTTTTTT

clone_size: NA
d_call: NA
v_call: TRBV6-1
j_call: TRBJ2-6
cdr3_aa: CASDRSPGANVLTF
cdr3_nt: TGTGCCAGCGATAGATCCCCTGGGGCCAACGTCCTGACTTTC